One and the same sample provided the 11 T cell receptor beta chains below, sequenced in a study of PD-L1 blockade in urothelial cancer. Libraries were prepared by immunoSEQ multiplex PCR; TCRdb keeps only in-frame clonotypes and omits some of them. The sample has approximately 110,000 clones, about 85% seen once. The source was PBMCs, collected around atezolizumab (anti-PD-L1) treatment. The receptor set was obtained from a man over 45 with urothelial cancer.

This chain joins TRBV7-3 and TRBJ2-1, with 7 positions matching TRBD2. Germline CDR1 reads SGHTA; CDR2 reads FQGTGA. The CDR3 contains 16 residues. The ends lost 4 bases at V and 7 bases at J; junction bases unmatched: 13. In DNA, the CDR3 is TGTGCCAGCAGCTACCAAGCGGGATCTTTGATTAATGAGCAGTTCTTC. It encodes CASSYQAGSLINEQFF.

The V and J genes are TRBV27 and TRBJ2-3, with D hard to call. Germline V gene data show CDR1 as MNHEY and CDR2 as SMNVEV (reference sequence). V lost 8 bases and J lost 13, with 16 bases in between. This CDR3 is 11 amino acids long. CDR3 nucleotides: TGTGCCAGCGCTCGTAACTCCGAGGAGTATTTT. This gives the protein CASARNSEEYF.

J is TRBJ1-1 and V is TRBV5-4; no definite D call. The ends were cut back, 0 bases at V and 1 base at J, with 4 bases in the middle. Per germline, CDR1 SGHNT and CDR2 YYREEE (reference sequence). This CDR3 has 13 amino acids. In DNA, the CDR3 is TGTGCCAGCAGCTTGGCCGGGAACACTGAAGCTTTCTTT. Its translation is CASSLAGNTEAFF. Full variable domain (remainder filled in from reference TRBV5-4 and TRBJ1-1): ETGVTQSPTHLIKTRGQQVTLRCSSQSGHNTVSWYQQALGQGPQFIFQYYREEENGRGNFPPRFSGLQFPNYSSELNVNALELDDSALYLCASSLAGNTEAFFGQGTRLTVV.

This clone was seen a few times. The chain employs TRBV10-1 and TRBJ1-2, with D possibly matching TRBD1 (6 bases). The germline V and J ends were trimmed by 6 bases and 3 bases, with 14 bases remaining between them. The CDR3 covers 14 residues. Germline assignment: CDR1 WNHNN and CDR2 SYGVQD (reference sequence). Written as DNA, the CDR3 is TGCGCCAGCAGCCGAGGGACACGTCACTATGGCTACACCTTC. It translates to CASSRGTRHYGYTF.

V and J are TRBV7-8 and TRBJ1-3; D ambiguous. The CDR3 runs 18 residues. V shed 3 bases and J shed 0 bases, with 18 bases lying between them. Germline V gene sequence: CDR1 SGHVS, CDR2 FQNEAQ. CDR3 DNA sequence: TGTGCCAGCAGCTTTTCCGGGTACCCCTCAAGCTCTGGAAACACCATATATTTT. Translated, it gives CASSFSGYPSSSGNTIYF.

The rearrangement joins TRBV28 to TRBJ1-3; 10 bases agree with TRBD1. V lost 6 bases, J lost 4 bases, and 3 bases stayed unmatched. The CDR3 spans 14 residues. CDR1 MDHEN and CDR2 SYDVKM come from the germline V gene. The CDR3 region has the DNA TGTGCCAGCAGCGTGACAGGGGGCGGAAACACCATATATTTT. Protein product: CASSVTGGGNTIYF.

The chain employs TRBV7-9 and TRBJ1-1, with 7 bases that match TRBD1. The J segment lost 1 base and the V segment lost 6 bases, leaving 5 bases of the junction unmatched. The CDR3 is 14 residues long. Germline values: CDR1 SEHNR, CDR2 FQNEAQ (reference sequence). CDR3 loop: CASSLTGANTEAFF. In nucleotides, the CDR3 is TGTGCCAGCAGTCTAACAGGGGCGAACACTGAAGCTTTCTTT.

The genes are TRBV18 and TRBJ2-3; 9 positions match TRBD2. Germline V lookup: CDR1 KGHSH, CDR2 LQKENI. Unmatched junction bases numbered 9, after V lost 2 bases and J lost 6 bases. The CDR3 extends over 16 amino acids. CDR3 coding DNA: TGTGCCAGCTCACCAACGACTAGCGGCCGTCATGATACGCAGTATTTT. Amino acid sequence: CASSPTTSGRHDTQYF.

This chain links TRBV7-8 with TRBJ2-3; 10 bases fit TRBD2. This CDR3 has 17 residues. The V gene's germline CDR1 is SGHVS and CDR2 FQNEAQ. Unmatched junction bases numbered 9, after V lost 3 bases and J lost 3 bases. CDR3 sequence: CASSFRQREGITDTQYF. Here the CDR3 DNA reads TGTGCCAGCAGCTTCCGACAGCGGGAGGGAATTACAGATACGCAGTATTTT.

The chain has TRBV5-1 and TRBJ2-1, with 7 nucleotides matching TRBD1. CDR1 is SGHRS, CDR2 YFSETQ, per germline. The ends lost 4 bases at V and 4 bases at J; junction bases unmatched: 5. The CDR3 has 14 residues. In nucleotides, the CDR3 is TGCGCCAGCAGCATCGGGACAGAATACAATGAGCAGTTCTTC. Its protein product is CASSIGTEYNEQFF.

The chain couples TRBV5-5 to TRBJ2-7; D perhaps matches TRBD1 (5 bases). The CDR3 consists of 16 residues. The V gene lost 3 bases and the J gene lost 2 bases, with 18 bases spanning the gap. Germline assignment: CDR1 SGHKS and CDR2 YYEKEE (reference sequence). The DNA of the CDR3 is TGTGCCAGCAGCTCTATTCAGGGATCTGGGACCTACGAGCAGTACTTC. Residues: CASSSIQGSGTYEQYF.